This TCR beta chain was sequenced for a study of CD8 T cell repertoires and HIV-1 epitope variants. Across the study: T cells were stimulated with Twenty-five Gag and Nef peptides separately. Enriched T cells were co-cultured with equal numbers of autologous T cell-negative antigen-presenting cells. Tested: three Gag epitope families, Nef HW9 and YT9.

On the immunoSEQ platform, TCR beta CDR3s were sequenced at survey depth. The data were produced by immunoSEQ multiplex PCR, yet TCRdb's version contains in-frame clones alone and is incomplete. The sample lists some 5,000 clones, about 63% seen once, with 35% to 50% in the top ten. The V and J ends lost 5 bases and 6 bases, in that order; junction bases with no gene match: 10. CDR1 KGHSH and CDR2 LQKENI come from the germline V gene. This CDR3 region has 15 residues. About this clone itself: Its antigen is unknown.

This sequence originates from a male donor with HIV. Sequencing used cultured CD8+ T cells derived from PBMCs. The V call is TRBV18, the J call TRBJ2-1, with 7 bases that match TRBD2. Here the CDR3 reads CASSSRGDRGNEQFF. CDR3 DNA: TGTGCCAGCTCATCACGGGGGGATCGTGGCAATGAGCAGTTCTTC.